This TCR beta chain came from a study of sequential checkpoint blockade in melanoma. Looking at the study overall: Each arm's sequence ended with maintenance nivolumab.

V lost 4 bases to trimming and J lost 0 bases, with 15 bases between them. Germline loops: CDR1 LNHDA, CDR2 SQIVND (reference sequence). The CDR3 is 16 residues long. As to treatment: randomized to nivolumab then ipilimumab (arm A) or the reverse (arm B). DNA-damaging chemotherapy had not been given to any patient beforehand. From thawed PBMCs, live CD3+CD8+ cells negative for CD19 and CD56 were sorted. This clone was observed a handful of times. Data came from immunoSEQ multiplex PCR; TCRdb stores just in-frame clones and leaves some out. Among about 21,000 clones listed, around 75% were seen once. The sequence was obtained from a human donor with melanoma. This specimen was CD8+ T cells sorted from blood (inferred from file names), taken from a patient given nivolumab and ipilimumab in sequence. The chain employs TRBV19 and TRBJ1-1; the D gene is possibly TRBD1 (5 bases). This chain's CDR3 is CASSTSRVGVNTEAFF. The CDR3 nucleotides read TGTGCCAGTAGTACCTCCCGGGTAGGGGTGAACACTGAAGCTTTCTTT.